The 28 T cell receptor beta chains presented below share a single source sample, sequenced in a study of CD4 and CD8 cells across lung adenocarcinoma regions (dated by TCRdb to about 2018). Library preparation was by PCR. The reads were generated on a HiSeq X Ten. TCRdb took the public reads, trimmed them with fastp at Q25, ran MiXCR for clone calling and kept in-frame beta chains. CDR3 protein sequences are deduplicated, and each keeps its most common genes and DNA. The sample has around 8,600 distinct CDR3 sequences on record, roughly 52% of them singletons. The ten largest account for about 20% of the sample. Sample: CD8+ T cells from the center of a lung tumor. Taken with the paper, the label for cell subset or site translates to: tumor center region. These receptors all stem from a female donor with lung adenocarcinoma. The CD4 and CD8 labels of this study may be unreliable.

The rearrangement joins TRBV7-2 to TRBJ2-3, with D perhaps matching TRBD2 (5 bases). CDR1 and CDR2 (germline): SGHTA, FQGNSA. V shed 5 bases and J shed 2 bases, with 14 bases lying between them. This CDR3 region has 15 residues. DNA of the CDR3: TGTGCCAGCAGCATTCTAGCAGCATTCACAGATACGCAGTATTTT. Amino acids: CASSILAAFTDTQYF.

About this clonotype itself: A junction end diverges from the germline sequence, so it may reflect a read error. The rearrangement joins TRBV27 to TRBJ2-5, with D perhaps TRBD1 or TRBD2 (6 bases each). Germline V CDR1 and CDR2: MNHEY, SMNVEV (reference sequence). The CDR3 contains 18 residues. CDR3 in DNA: TGTGCCAGCAGTCAGGCGGTGGCCGGGGGCCGTGCCCAAGACACCCAGTACTTC. Protein: CASSQAVAGGRAQDTQYF.

The genes are TRBV27 and TRBJ2-7; possibly TRBD1 or TRBD2 for D (5 bases each). In germline, CDR1 is MNHEY, CDR2 SMNVEV (reference sequence). This CDR3 is 16 amino acids long. With 4 bases removed from V and 0 bases from J, the gap between germline ends came to 16 bases. The CDR3 here is CASSSPLGRNSYEQYF. For the CDR3, the DNA is TGTGCCAGCAGTTCACCCTTGGGACGGAACTCCTACGAGCAGTACTTC.

The V gene is TRBV7-8, the J gene TRBJ2-3; 13 bases map to TRBD2. The V gene's germline CDR1 is SGHVS and CDR2 FQNEAQ. This CDR3 is built from 16 residues. V gave up 5 bases and J gave up 7 bases; unmatched junction bases: 9. CDR3 nucleotides: TGTGCCAGCAGCATCTCCGGGACTAGCGGGACTTATACGCAGTATTTT. Translation gives CASSISGTSGTYTQYF.

The chain links TRBV5-1 to TRBJ1-1, with D unresolved. V was pared by 4 bases and J by 0 bases, with 13 bases between. CDR3 length equals 15 residues. CDR1 is SGHRS, CDR2 YFSETQ, per germline. CDR3 residues: CASSPSKLMNTEAFF. CDR3 nucleotide sequence: TGCGCCAGCAGCCCAAGTAAGTTAATGAACACTGAAGCTTTCTTT.

Concerning this clonotype itself: A clone one base away is much larger, so this may be a read error. The chain couples TRBV10-2 to TRBJ2-1; 8 nucleotides match TRBD2. The V segment lost 8 bases and the J segment 13 bases; nucleotides outside the gene matches: 13. Germline V gene data show CDR1 as WSHSY and CDR2 as SAAADI. CDR3 length: 13 residues. The CDR3 DNA sequence: TGCGCCAGCTGTCTAGCGGGTCGGGAGACCCAGTTCTTC. Translating it yields CASCLAGRETQFF.

This clonotype was picked up many times. V and J are TRBV6-1 and TRBJ2-1, with D perhaps TRBD2 (5 bases). The V end lost 7 bases, the J end lost 0 bases, and 16 bases lay between the germline ends. CDR3 size: 16 residues. Germline V lookup: CDR1 MNHNS, CDR2 SASEGT. CDR3 protein: CASTKGSGSSYNEQFF. The CDR3 DNA reads TGTGCCAGCACCAAAGGAAGCGGAAGCTCCTACAATGAGCAGTTCTTC.

The DNA for the CDR3 is TGTGCCAGCACCTTCGTAGGTAGCACAGATATGCAGTACTTC. Translated: CASTFVGSTDMQYF. This chain uses TRBV7-2 with TRBJ2-3; D gene uncertain. Matching the DNA end better, TRBJ2-7 makes the J call doubtful. Germline CDR1 and CDR2: SGHTA and FQGNSA. The CDR3 is made up of 14 amino acids.

The chain combines TRBV7-2 with TRBJ2-2; a weak D match, TRBD2 (6 bases). Germline loops: CDR1 SGHTA, CDR2 FQGNSA. Trimming pared 8 bases from V and 11 bases from J, leaving 21 bases between. This CDR3 has 14 amino acids. CDR3 protein: CASSGGVGLNELFF. The CDR3 DNA reads TGTGCCAGCTCCGGCGGGGTGGGCCTGAATGAGCTGTTTTTT.

This clonotype was counted ten times or more. This rearrangement joins TRBV7-2 to TRBJ2-3; D assignment may be TRBD1 or TRBD2 (5 bases each). CDR1 and CDR2 (germline): SGHTA, FQGNSA. The CDR3 covers 21 residues. V lost 5 bases and J 3 bases, leaving 33 bases between the germline ends. CDR3 DNA: TGTGCCAGCAGCCCGACCCCTGACAGACGAGGGATCGACTCTACTACAGATACGCAGTATTTT. Its protein is CASSPTPDRRGIDSTTDTQYF.

To note about this clonotype: The junction departs from germline at one end; a sequencing error may be responsible. V is TRBV7-1 and J is TRBJ2-4; D is perhaps TRBD1 (6 bases). TRBV7-1 is an ORF, and what it does is uncertain. The CDR3 runs 15 residues. The CDR3 loop reads CGSGSGLGAEDTQYF. The CDR3, as DNA: TGTGGCAGCGGCTCGGGGCTGGGGGCCGAAGATACTCAGTATTTC.

The V and J genes are TRBV12-3 or TRBV12-4 and TRBJ2-1, with 12 positions matching TRBD1. J was trimmed by 8 bases and V by 6 bases; bases with no gene match: 8. The CDR3 has 15 amino acids. The CDR3 DNA sequence: TGTGCCAGCAGCCCGGGGACAGGGGGCGCGGATGAGCAGTTCTTC. Amino acid sequence: CASSPGTGGADEQFF.

The rearrangement links TRBV6-1 to TRBJ2-5, with D possibly being TRBD2 (7 bases). Germline loops: CDR1 MNHNS, CDR2 SASEGT. The CDR3 runs 12 residues. The V end was cut by 8 bases, the J end by 11 bases, with 18 bases between. The CDR3 loop reads CASVGGAREQYF. CDR3 bases: TGTGCCAGCGTGGGGGGGGCGAGGGAGCAGTACTTC.

This rearrangement joins TRBV12-3 or TRBV12-4 to TRBJ2-5, with D perhaps TRBD1 (6 bases). V lost 6 bases and J 10 bases, leaving 27 bases between the germline ends. The CDR3 length is 16 residues. CDR3 in amino acids: CASRHGMGAGGDIQYF. CDR3 DNA sequence: TGTGCCAGCAGACACGGGATGGGGGCTGGGGGAGACATCCAGTACTTC.

The chain couples TRBV6-1 to TRBJ2-3; 10 bases are a match to TRBD2. Trimming took 4 bases from V and 5 from J; bases not matched to a gene: 12. The CDR3 has 17 residues. Germline CDR1 MNHNS, CDR2 SASEGT. The DNA for the CDR3 is TGTGCCAGCAGTGCGACCCCTCAGGGGACTAGCGTAGATACGCAGTATTTT. This encodes CASSATPQGTSVDTQYF.

V and J are TRBV10-1 and TRBJ2-5; D not certain. The DNA end favors TRBJ2-7, so the J call may be wrong. Germline CDR1 and CDR2: WNHNN and SYGVQD (reference sequence). The CDR3 totals 13 residues. The CDR3 spells CASRTDGLYEQYF. CDR3 DNA sequence: TGCGCCAGCAGGACGGATGGCCTGTACGAGCAGTACTTC.

This clonotype was seen just once. J is TRBJ2-5 and V is TRBV6-1; 9 bases agree with TRBD2. This CDR3 has 15 amino acids. Trimming removed 8 bases from V and 3 bases from J; junction bases left unmatched: 10. Looked up from germline, CDR1 is MNHNS and CDR2 is SASEGT. CDR3 DNA: TGTGCCAGCGGGGAAGCGGCGGGGGGGGAAGAGACCCAGTACTTC. Translating it yields CASGEAAGGEETQYF.

Points on this clonotype: One end of the junction varies from germline; a read error may be responsible. CDR3 sequence (DNA): TGTGCCAGCAGTTTGCACGGGGATGAGCAGTTTTTC. Encoded protein: CASSLHGDEQFF. The chain couples TRBV12-3 or TRBV12-4 to TRBJ2-3; a possible D gene is TRBD2 (5 bases). This CDR3 is 12 amino acids long.

Note on this clonotype: One junction end disagrees with the germline gene, perhaps due to a read error. V is TRBV12-3 or TRBV12-4 and J is TRBJ2-5; tentative D call: TRBD1 (6 bases). This CDR3 contains 16 residues. CDR3 region: CASRHGMGAEAETRFF. DNA for the CDR3: TGTGCCAGCAGACACGGTATGGGGGCTGAGGCAGAGACCCGGTTCTTC.

This clonotype was seen at least ten times. The CDR3 nucleotides are TGTGCCACCGCTGACAGGGAAGTCTACAATGAGCAGTTCTTC. Protein product: CATADREVYNEQFF. V is TRBV24-1 and J is TRBJ2-1, with TRBD1 matching 7 bases. This CDR3 is 14 amino acids long. From germline, CDR1 is KGHDR and CDR2 SFDVKD. V lost 9 bases and J lost 3; bases outside the gene matches: 7.

With regard to this clonotype: At one boundary the junction diverges from the germline segment, which might be a read error. The V gene is TRBV7-2, the J gene TRBJ2-1; 13 positions match TRBD2. There are 13 residues in the CDR3. Looked up from germline, CDR1 is SGHTA and CDR2 is FQGNSA. The CDR3: CARGCGTSGELFF. The CDR3 DNA sequence: TGTGCCAGGGGCTGTGGGACTAGCGGGGAGCTGTTCTTC.

V usage is TRBV19 and J usage is TRBJ2-7, with 8 bases aligning to TRBD2. Germline V lookup: CDR1 LNHDA, CDR2 SQIVND (reference sequence). The CDR3 covers 14 residues. V was clipped by 5 bases and J by 2 bases; unmatched bases: 5. The CDR3 DNA follows: TGTGCCAGTAGTTCGGGACTAGGACCCTACGAGCAGTACTTC. Its translation: CASSSGLGPYEQYF.

The CDR3 loop reads CASSSPRGAGRDQDIQYF. CDR3 bases: TGTGCCAGCAGCTCCCCGAGGGGCGCAGGCCGAGACCAAGACATCCAGTACTTC. The chain couples TRBV7-6 to TRBJ2-1; possibly TRBD1 or TRBD2 for D (5 bases each). The J call is uncertain, as TRBJ2-5 better fits the DNA end. The CDR3 length is 18 residues. The germline gives CDR1 SGHVS, CDR2 FNYEAQ.

The rearrangement uses TRBV27 and TRBJ2-2; 7 bases fit TRBD1. Germline V lookup: CDR1 MNHEY, CDR2 SMNVEV (reference sequence). The CDR3 contains 17 residues. With V trimmed by 5 bases and J by 0 bases, 9 bases remained unmatched. The CDR3 DNA follows: TGTGCCAGCAGTCCCCGATGGGACAGACCGAACACCGGGGAGCTGTTTTTT. Encoded protein: CASSPRWDRPNTGELFF.

The chain couples TRBV7-6 to TRBJ2-1; tentative D call: TRBD1 (7 bases). The CDR3 totals 15 residues. Trimming pared 5 bases from V and 6 bases from J, leaving 17 bases between. Germline V gives CDR1 SGHVS, CDR2 FNYEAQ. The CDR3 coding sequence is TGTGCCAGCAGCCCGGGGCGGGACAGCACCAATGAGCAGTTCTTC. Protein product: CASSPGRDSTNEQFF.

On this clonotype itself: It is unclear where the CDR3 begins or ends on the DNA, so no DNA is shown, and the CDR3 is as TCRdb lists it. V is TRBV7-9 and J is TRBJ2-5. Germline-derived CDR1 and CDR2 are SEHNR and FQNEAQ (reference sequence). The CDR3 totals 15 residues, both ends included. This chain's CDR3 is CASGFGSGSTETQYF.

This clonotype was detected ten times or more. V and J are TRBV7-6 and TRBJ2-1; no reliable D call. There are 16 residues in the CDR3. The V gene lost 5 bases and the J gene lost 13 bases, with 27 bases spanning the gap. Germline loops: CDR1 SGHVS, CDR2 FNYEAQ. The CDR3 spells CASSRGLNGWQETQFF. The CDR3 nucleotides are TGTGCCAGCAGCCGCGGTCTTAACGGTTGGCAAGAGACCCAGTTCTTC.

This clonotype showed up many times. CDR3 in amino acids: CASSYSTAGALYNSPLHF. Here the CDR3 DNA reads TGTGCCAGCAGTTACTCGACGGCAGGGGCCCTCTATAATTCACCCCTCCACTTT. The chain combines TRBV6-5 with TRBJ1-6, with D perhaps matching TRBD1 (6 bases). V was clipped by 0 bases and J by 3 bases, with 15 bases between them. The CDR3 is 18 amino acids. Germline values: CDR1 MNHEY, CDR2 SVGAGI.